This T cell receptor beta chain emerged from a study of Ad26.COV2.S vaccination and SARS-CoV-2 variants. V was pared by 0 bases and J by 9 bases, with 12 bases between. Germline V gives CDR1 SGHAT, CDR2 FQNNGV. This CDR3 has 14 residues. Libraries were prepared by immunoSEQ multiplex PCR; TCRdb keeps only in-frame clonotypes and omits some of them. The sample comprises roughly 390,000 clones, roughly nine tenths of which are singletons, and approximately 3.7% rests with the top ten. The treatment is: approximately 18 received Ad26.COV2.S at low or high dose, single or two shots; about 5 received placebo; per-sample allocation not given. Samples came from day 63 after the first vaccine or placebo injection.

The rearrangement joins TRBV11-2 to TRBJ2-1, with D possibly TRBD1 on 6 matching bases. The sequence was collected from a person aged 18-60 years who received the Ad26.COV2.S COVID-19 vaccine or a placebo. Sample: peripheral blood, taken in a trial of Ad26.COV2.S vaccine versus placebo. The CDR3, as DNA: TGTGCCAGCAGCTTAGACTTCCAGGGGACTGAGCAGTTCTTC. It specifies CASSLDFQGTEQFF. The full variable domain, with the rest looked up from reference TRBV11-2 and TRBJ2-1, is EAGVAQSPRYKIIEKRQSVAFWCNPISGHATLYWYQQILGQGPKLLIQFQNNGVVDDSQLPKDRFSAERLKGVDSTLKIQPAKLEDSAVYLCASSLDFQGTEQFFGPGTRLTVL.